This T cell receptor beta chain was sequenced during a study of T cell responses to AZD1222 COVID-19 vaccine. Produced via immunoSEQ multiplex PCR; TCRdb's table is partial and in-frame only. The data contain roughly 130,000 clones, 70% to 90% of them singletons. Per the germline V gene, CDR1 is SQVTM and CDR2 is ANQGSEA. This CDR3 is 12 amino acids long. V was shortened by 6 bases and J by 2 bases, with 10 bases between the two germline ends. The V gene is TRBV29-1, the J gene TRBJ1-2; D is undetermined. The source of this sequence is an adult in good health. Sample: peripheral blood, taken on day 0 of AZD1222 vaccination. CDR3 in amino acids: CSVTRRNYGYTF. Here the CDR3 DNA reads TGCAGCGTAACCAGGAGAAACTATGGCTACACCTTC.